A single sample gave rise to the 22 T cell receptor beta chains below, sequenced in a study of regulatory T cells in long-lasting Graves disease. Time point reported: newly diagnosed GD, antithyroid drugs for less than 3 months. Following extraction of RNA from PBMCs, that RNA was used to make the TCR library. The authors built TCR beta libraries using iRepertoire HTBI primers and Arm-PCR of CDR3 regions. In TCRdb, the multiplex PCR reads were re-called with MiXCR into one record per CDR3 protein. The table has about 440,000 distinct CDR3 sequences, over 15% seen once. These same records also appear under a second study, on T cells in Graves' hyperthyroidism and ophthalmopathy.

The starting material was peripheral blood mononuclear cells (PBMCs), obtained at new diagnosis, from a patient treated with antithyroid drugs. All receptors derive from a woman younger than 35 with Graves disease.

This clonotype was seen at least ten times. The chain is built from TRBV2 and TRBJ2-1; tentatively, D is TRBD1 or TRBD2 (5 bases each). Germline CDR1 and CDR2: SNHLY and FYNNEI. The CDR3 runs to 15 residues. V was trimmed by 6 bases and J by 7 bases, leaving 19 bases between them. The CDR3 DNA is TGTGCCAGCAGCCGGGACGGTGACAGTAGGAATGAGCAGTTCTTC. This translates into CASSRDGDSRNEQFF.

This clonotype was seen many times. The chain joins TRBV18 to TRBJ1-1, with D unclear. Trimming removed 3 bases from V and 1 base from J, with 12 bases in between. Germline-derived CDR1 and CDR2 are KGHSH and LQKENI. This CDR3 is 15 amino acids long. The CDR3 spells CASSPLPATNTEAFF. Written as DNA, the CDR3 is TGTGCCAGCTCACCCCTTCCGGCCACGAACACTGAAGCTTTCTTT.

The V gene is TRBV19, the J gene TRBJ2-2, with D tentatively TRBD2 (5 bases). This CDR3 is built from 13 residues. Germline lookup yields CDR1 LNHDA and CDR2 SQIVND (reference sequence). The V and J ends lost 7 bases and 5 bases respectively, with 11 bases between them. The CDR3 DNA is TGTGCCAGTAAGACCCAGCGGACCGGGGAGCTGTTTTTT. Protein: CASKTQRTGELFF.

The genes are TRBV29-1 and TRBJ2-1; TRBD1 aligns across 8 bases. The length of the CDR3 is 13 residues. Trimming took 6 bases from V and 4 from J; bases not matched to a gene: 5. Germline assignment: CDR1 SQVTM and CDR2 ANQGSEA. DNA for the CDR3: TGCAGCGTCGGCAGGGGGCGTTACAATGAGCAGTTCTTC. Amino acids: CSVGRGRYNEQFF.

This clonotype is labeled as medium-sized (0.01 to 0.1%). The junction departs from the called germline gene at one end, perhaps through a read error. The V call is TRBV5-1, the J call TRBJ2-2; a weak D match, TRBD1 (5 bases). The CDR3 consists of 15 residues. Germline CDR1 is SGHRS and CDR2 is YFSETQ. This CDR3 reads CASSLTTGSDGELFF. The CDR3 nucleotides read TGTGCCAGCAGCTTAACCACAGGATCGGACGGGGAGCTGTTTTTT.

The table lists this clonotype with many counts. This chain links TRBV11-2 with TRBJ2-1; D could derive from TRBD1 or TRBD2 (5 bases each). V dropped 0 bases and J dropped 3 bases, with 12 bases sitting between them. CDR1 and CDR2 (germline): SGHAT, FQNNGV. The CDR3 consists of 16 residues. The CDR3 nucleotides read TGTGCCAGCAGCTTAGATCCCCGGGACGGCTACAATGAGCAGTTCTTC. The encoded protein is CASSLDPRDGYNEQFF.

This chain links TRBV19 with TRBJ2-7; D is unclear. Germline assignment: CDR1 LNHDA and CDR2 SQIVND (reference sequence). The CDR3 has 15 residues. V was cut by 1 base and J by 5 bases, with 15 bases left in between. For the CDR3, the DNA is TGTGCCAGTAGTATAGTCTCGGGCCTATGGAACGAGCAGTACTTC. Encoded protein: CASSIVSGLWNEQYF.

This clonotype was seen many times. The chain is built from TRBV11-3 and TRBJ2-3; 9 nucleotides match TRBD1. The CDR3 sequence is 15 residues long. The V and J ends lost 7 bases and 4 bases, in that order; junction bases with no gene match: 9. Germline CDR1 and CDR2: SGHNT and YENEEA. The CDR3 loop reads CASTSGTGSPDTQYF. The CDR3 DNA reads TGTGCCAGCACCTCCGGGACAGGGTCCCCAGATACGCAGTATTTT.

This clonotype was observed a handful of times. The rearrangement links TRBV20-1 to TRBJ1-5; D gene ambiguous. Germline CDR1 is DFQATT and CDR2 is SNEGSKA (reference sequence). The germline V and J ends were trimmed by 6 bases and 8 bases, with 14 bases remaining between them. The CDR3 covers 12 residues. This CDR3 is CSAGEAGEPQHF. CDR3 nucleotides: TGCAGTGCGGGAGAGGCCGGGGAGCCCCAGCATTTT.

V usage is TRBV18 and J usage is TRBJ2-1, with 11 bases lining up with TRBD2. The CDR3 consists of 16 residues. The V gene end was trimmed by 2 bases and the J gene end by 6 bases; junction bases not matched to a gene: 6. The germline CDR1 and CDR2 sequences are KGHSH and LQKENI. The CDR3 coding sequence is TGTGCCAGCTCACCAACTAGCGGGAGTATCGGCAATGAGCAGTTCTTC. Its translation: CASSPTSGSIGNEQFF. The variable domain in full, completed from reference TRBV18 and TRBJ2-1, reads NAGVMQNPRHLVRRRGQEARLRCSPMKGHSHVYWYRQLPEEGLKFMVYLQKENIIDESGMPKERFSAEFPKEGPSILRIQQVVRGDSAAYFCASSPTSGSIGNEQFFGPGTRLTVL.

This clonotype occurred many times. The chain recombines TRBV2 with TRBJ2-7; D perhaps matches TRBD1 (6 bases). Trimming removed 6 bases at V and 1 base at J, with 16 bases between. Germline V gives CDR1 SNHLY, CDR2 FYNNEI. This CDR3 is 15 amino acids long. In nucleotides, the CDR3 is TGTGCCAGCAGGCTGGGCTTGACAGGATCCTACGAGCAGTACTTC. As protein: CASRLGLTGSYEQYF.

In this sample, this clonotype turned up a few times. This chain uses TRBV6-2 or TRBV6-3 with TRBJ2-7; TRBD2 might be the D (5 bases). CDR1 is MNHEY and CDR2 is SVGEGT in the germline V gene. V was pared by 8 bases and J by 2 bases, with 10 bases between. The length of the CDR3 is 12 residues. The CDR3 spells CASFERPYEQYF. DNA for the CDR3: TGTGCCAGCTTTGAGCGGCCCTACGAGCAGTACTTC.

This clonotype came up a few times. The rearrangement joins TRBV24-1 to TRBJ2-1; TRBD1 matches 9 bases. J lost 7 bases, V lost 3 bases, and 6 bases had no gene match. CDR1 is KGHDR and CDR2 is SFDVKD in the germline V gene. The CDR3 length is 15 residues. The CDR3 nucleotides read TGTGCCACCAGTGATCAGCGACAGGGGGGGAATGAGCAGTTCTTC. Translation: CATSDQRQGGNEQFF.

This clonotype was seen repeatedly, ten times or more. This chain connects TRBV28 to TRBJ1-1; no reliable D call. The V gene lost 1 base and the J gene lost 6 bases, with 12 bases spanning the gap. Germline V gene lookup returns CDR1 MDHEN and CDR2 SYDVKM. This CDR3 spans 14 amino acids. CDR3 in DNA: TGTGCCAGCAGTTTATCCGGAGCCAAGGCTGAAGCTTTCTTT. Its protein is CASSLSGAKAEAFF.

Regarding this clonotype: This sequence may be a read error, since a much larger clone differs from it by one base. The J gene is TRBJ2-5, the V gene TRBV20-1; TRBD2 aligns across 10 bases. CDR1 is DFQATT and CDR2 is SNEGSKA in the germline V gene (reference sequence). Trimming cost V 2 bases and J 4 bases; bases outside gene matches: 16. This CDR3 comprises 18 residues. The CDR3 region has the DNA TGCAGTGCTAGAAGGATCTCGGAGCGGGAGGGAGGGCCAGAGACCCAGTACTTC. It encodes CSARRISEREGGPETQYF.

Only a few counts were recorded for this clonotype. The gene calls are TRBV3-1 and TRBJ2-7, with D uncertain. Germline loops: CDR1 LGHDT, CDR2 YNNKEL (reference sequence). Trimming shortened V by 4 bases and J by 6 bases, and 13 bases separated the two germline ends. There are 13 residues in the CDR3. CDR3 in amino acids: CASSPSNPLEQYF. DNA for the CDR3: TGTGCCAGCAGCCCAAGCAACCCCCTCGAGCAGTACTTC.

V usage is TRBV6-4 and J usage is TRBJ2-3; 14 bases align to TRBD2. The germline gives CDR1 MRHNA, CDR2 SNTAGT. V dropped 5 bases and J dropped 5; count of bases not matched to a gene: 6. The CDR3 consists of 16 residues. As DNA, the CDR3 is TGTGCCAGCAGTTCTCGACTAGCGGGGGGGAAAGATACGCAGTATTTT. Encoded protein: CASSSRLAGGKDTQYF.

This clonotype has only a few counts. The chain carries TRBV28 and TRBJ1-2; D is undetermined. Germline V gene lookup returns CDR1 MDHEN and CDR2 SYDVKM. The CDR3 length is 15 residues. Trimming shortened V by 7 bases and J by 7 bases, and 22 bases separated the two germline ends. The CDR3 region is CASITPAGSPGGYTF. The CDR3 DNA is TGTGCCAGCATCACTCCGGCCGGCTCCCCTGGTGGCTACACCTTC.

This clonotype occurred many times. The chain carries TRBV20-1 and TRBJ2-1; 9 nucleotides align to TRBD2. With V trimmed by 3 bases and J by 8 bases, 17 bases remained unmatched. CDR3 length equals 17 residues. Per germline, CDR1 DFQATT and CDR2 SNEGSKA (reference sequence). The CDR3 DNA sequence: TGCAGTGCTAGCCATTTGATAGCGGGGGCCGAGGGGGATGAGCAGTTCTTC. Protein sequence: CSASHLIAGAEGDEQFF.

For this clonotype: The junction does not match germline at one end; this may be a read error. The rearrangement joins TRBV7-9 to TRBJ2-1; D is ambiguous. Germline CDR1 reads SEHNR; CDR2 reads FQNEAQ (reference sequence). This CDR3 is built from 13 residues. CDR3 region: CASSLGVDNVQFF. The CDR3 nucleotides are TGTGCCAGCAGCTTAGGGGTAGACAATGTGCAGTTCTTC.

The chain joins TRBV10-2 to TRBJ2-1; D not certain. The CDR3 contains 11 residues. Trimming removed 4 bases at V and 8 bases at J, with 6 bases between. Germline V gene data show CDR1 as WSHSY and CDR2 as SAAADI. CDR3 protein: CASSGSDEQFF. The CDR3, as DNA: TGCGCCAGCAGTGGTTCGGATGAGCAGTTCTTC.

This chain uses TRBV6-2 or TRBV6-3 with TRBJ1-4; D call uncertain. Per germline, CDR1 MNHEY and CDR2 SVGEGT. There are 16 residues in the CDR3. Trimming stripped 2 bases from V and 3 bases from J, with 13 bases between. CDR3 residues: CASSYTGDPANEKLFF. CDR3 DNA: TGTGCCAGCAGTTACACCGGTGACCCGGCTAATGAAAAACTGTTTTTT.